Listed here are 24 T cell receptor beta chains from one sample, sequenced in a study of CD8+ T cells in alopecia areata. cDNA prepared by RNA extraction and subsequent reverse transcription served as the template for sequencing. This table comes from immunoSEQ multiplex PCR, and its TCRdb copy is limited to in-frame clones, with some not included. This sample has more than 95,000 clones, with approximately 84% found just once. Treatment given: oral pan-JAK inhibitor, 5-10 mg twice daily. Sample: CD8+ T cells sorted from blood, taken between weeks 30 and 35, from a patient treated with tofacitinib. The source is a human donor with alopecia areata.

The chain links TRBV7-9 to TRBJ2-7; the match to TRBD1 covers 7 bases. CDR1 and CDR2 from the germline V gene are SEHNR and FQNEAQ (reference sequence). Trimming at V came to 5 bases and at J to 0 bases, leaving 7 bases not matched to a gene. There are 15 residues in the CDR3. Written as DNA, the CDR3 is TGTGCCAGCAGCCGCGGACAGGAGAGCTCCTACGAGCAGTACTTC. Translated, it gives CASSRGQESSYEQYF.

This clone is a singleton in its sample. The chain employs TRBV4-2 and TRBJ1-1; a possible D gene is TRBD1 (5 bases). The V end lost 4 bases, the J end lost 5 bases, and 11 bases lay between the germline ends. The CDR3 spans 13 residues. Looked up from germline, CDR1 is LGHNA and CDR2 is YNFKEQ. CDR3 in DNA: TGTGCCAGCAGCCCCACTTCAGGGACTGAAGCTTTCTTT. Its protein is CASSPTSGTEAFF.

The J gene is TRBJ2-3, the V gene TRBV7-3, with D possibly being TRBD2 (5 bases). The CDR3 extends over 15 amino acids. Germline V CDR1 and CDR2: SGHTA, FQGTGA. The ends were cut back, 2 bases at V and 2 bases at J, with 11 bases in the middle. CDR3 sequence reads: CASSLEGSFTDTQYF. Written as DNA, the CDR3 is TGTGCCAGCAGCTTAGAGGGATCCTTCACAGATACGCAGTATTTT.

The chain links TRBV29-1 to TRBJ1-4, with D possibly being TRBD1 (5 bases). Germline loops: CDR1 SQVTM, CDR2 ANQGSEA. The CDR3 length is 13 residues. V lost 7 bases to trimming and J lost 14 bases, with 23 bases between them. The CDR3 coding sequence is TGCAGCGGAATACAAGGACACAGCAGTCGGCTGTTTTTT. It is translated as CSGIQGHSSRLFF.

The chain employs TRBV6-5 and TRBJ1-2, with TRBD1 identical over 8 bases. J gave up 6 bases and V 2 bases, and 2 bases lay outside the gene matches. This CDR3 is built from 13 residues. Germline V gene data show CDR1 as MNHEY and CDR2 as SVGAGI. The CDR3 DNA reads as TGTGCCAGCAGTTACGGACAGGGAAATGGCTACACCTTC. This sequence encodes CASSYGQGNGYTF.

The chain uses TRBV7-9 and TRBJ2-3; no clear D. Per germline, CDR1 SEHNR and CDR2 FQNEAQ (reference sequence). V lost 4 bases and J lost 7, with 9 bases in between. The CDR3 has 12 residues. This CDR3 is CASSSKAHTQYF. The CDR3 DNA follows: TGTGCCAGCAGCTCAAAAGCCCATACGCAGTATTTT.

V usage is TRBV29-1 and J usage is TRBJ1-2, with D perhaps TRBD1 (5 bases). Trimming pared 7 bases from V and 0 bases from J, leaving 21 bases between. Germline loops: CDR1 SQVTM, CDR2 ANQGSEA. This CDR3 comprises 16 residues. The CDR3 DNA is TGCAGCGCACCCACTCGGGACGAACAATCTAACTATGGCTACACCTTC. This gives the protein CSAPTRDEQSNYGYTF.

The gene calls are TRBV27 and TRBJ2-7, with unresolved D. The length of the CDR3 is 12 residues. CDR1 and CDR2 (germline): MNHEY, SMNVEV (reference sequence). The V end was cut by 6 bases, the J end by 6 bases, with 12 bases between. The CDR3 region is CASRGNPLEQYF. As DNA, the CDR3 is TGTGCCAGCAGGGGAAATCCCCTCGAGCAGTACTTC.

The J gene is TRBJ1-2, the V gene TRBV7-9; a possible D gene is TRBD1 (5 bases). This CDR3 is built from 16 residues. From germline, CDR1 is SEHNR and CDR2 FQNEAQ (reference sequence). V gave up 1 base and J gave up 7 bases, with 19 bases separating them. In nucleotides, the CDR3 is TGTGCCAGCAGCTTAGTAGGTCAGGGAGTCTACGGTGGCTACACCTTC. Protein: CASSLVGQGVYGGYTF. Supplemented by reference TRBV7-9 and TRBJ1-2, the full variable domain reads DTGVSQNPRHKITKRGQNVTFRCDPISEHNRLYWYRQTLGQGPEFLTYFQNEAQLEKSRLLSDRFSAERPKGSFSTLEIQRTEQGDSAMYLCASSLVGQGVYGGYTFGSGTRLTVV.

This rearrangement joins TRBV7-9 to TRBJ1-2; 11 positions match TRBD1. Germline V CDR1 and CDR2: SEHNR, FQNEAQ (reference sequence). With V trimmed by 5 bases and J by 3 bases, 11 bases remained unmatched. The CDR3 is 17 residues long. The DNA of the CDR3 is TGTGCCAGCAGCCAACCGGGACAGGGGGTGACTGACTATGGCTACACCTTC. Protein product: CASSQPGQGVTDYGYTF.

V gene TRBV30 combines with J gene TRBJ2-1, with D possibly TRBD2 on 6 matching bases. The germline gives CDR1 GTSNPN, CDR2 SVGIG (reference sequence). CDR3 length equals 12 residues. V was trimmed by 8 bases and J by 9 bases, leaving 17 bases between them. In DNA, the CDR3 is TGTGCCGGAGTAACTAGCCTCGGTGAGCAGTTCTTC. Its protein is CAGVTSLGEQFF. The complete variable domain, with remaining parts taken from reference TRBV30 and TRBJ2-1, reads SQTIHQWPATLVQPVGSPLSLECTVEGTSNPNLYWYRQAAGRGLQLLFYSVGIGQISSEVPQNLSASRPQDRQFILSSKKLLLSDSGFYLCAGVTSLGEQFFGPGTRLTVL.

For this clone: A junction boundary mismatches the germline segment, possibly from a read error. The rearrangement links TRBV5-1 to TRBJ2-7; D possibly uses TRBD1 or TRBD2 (5 bases each). This CDR3 region has 12 residues. Per germline, CDR1 SGHRS and CDR2 YFSETQ. Here the CDR3 reads CASSLPGRPLNF. The CDR3 DNA follows: TGCGCCAGCAGCCTACCGGGACGGCCCTTAAACTTC.

This clone showed up just a few times. J is TRBJ2-3 and V is TRBV4-2; D remains ambiguous. With 4 bases removed from V and 1 base from J, the gap between germline ends came to 18 bases. The CDR3 totals 17 residues. CDR1 is LGHNA, CDR2 YNFKEQ, per germline. CDR3 amino acids: CASSLDPLPGGTDTQYF. For the CDR3, the DNA is TGTGCCAGCAGCCTGGACCCACTCCCCGGCGGCACAGATACGCAGTATTTT.

The chain carries TRBV25-1 and TRBJ1-1; TRBD1 matches 7 bases. The ends lost 6 bases at V and 1 base at J; junction bases unmatched: 5. CDR1 and CDR2 (germline): MGHDK, SYGVNS. This CDR3 has 14 residues. The CDR3 DNA is TGTGCCAGCAGCCCCGGGACAGAGAACACTGAAGCTTTCTTT. It yields the protein CASSPGTENTEAFF.

This sequence joins TRBV5-1 and TRBJ1-2; 11 nucleotides line up with TRBD1. V shed 4 bases and J 3 bases; nucleotides not matched to a gene: 5. The CDR3 length is 15 residues. In germline, CDR1 is SGHRS, CDR2 YFSETQ. CDR3 in amino acids: CASSDGTGGDYGYTF. The CDR3 DNA reads as TGCGCCAGCAGCGACGGGACAGGGGGTGACTATGGCTACACCTTC. Based on the CDR3 plus reference TRBV5-1 and TRBJ1-2, the full variable domain is KAGVTQTPRYLIKTRGQQVTLSCSPISGHRSVSWYQQTPGQGLQFLFEYFSETQRNKGNFPGRFSGRQFSNSRSEMNVSTLELGDSALYLCASSDGTGGDYGYTFGSGTRLTVV.

The chain combines TRBV6-1 with TRBJ1-2; D perhaps matches TRBD1 (5 bases). The germline gives CDR1 MNHNS, CDR2 SASEGT. This CDR3 is built from 17 residues. V lost 2 bases and J lost 6, with 22 bases in between. CDR3 bases: TGTGCCAGCAGTGAAAGGAGAGCAGGGATCGTGGAGGATGGCTACACCTTC. Its protein product is CASSERRAGIVEDGYTF.

The rearrangement uses TRBV6-6 and TRBJ2-7; TRBD2 aligns across 8 bases. Per germline, CDR1 MNHNY and CDR2 SVGAGI (reference sequence). This CDR3 has 14 residues. The junction had 11 bases not matched to a gene; V was cut back by 11 bases and J by 2 bases. The CDR3 sequence: CAGAVSGATYEQYF. The CDR3, as DNA: TGTGCCGGAGCTGTTAGCGGGGCGACCTACGAGCAGTACTTC.

Note on this clone: Different DNA sequences within this sample yield the same CDR3. V is TRBV27 and J is TRBJ2-2, with 9 bases lining up with TRBD1. J was trimmed by 3 bases and V by 7 bases; bases with no gene match: 3. This CDR3 comprises 14 residues. The V gene's germline CDR1 is MNHEY and CDR2 SMNVEV (reference sequence). The CDR3 bases are TGTGCCAGCACCGGGGACAGGGACACCGGGGAGCTGTTTTTT. Protein: CASTGDRDTGELFF.

J is TRBJ2-1 and V is TRBV6-4; 8 bases are a match to TRBD2. The trim removed 0 bases at V and 2 bases at J, leaving 0 bases unmatched. Germline V gives CDR1 MRHNA, CDR2 SNTAGT. The CDR3 covers 15 residues. The CDR3 region is CASSDSAGAYNEQFF. The CDR3, as DNA: TGTGCCAGCAGTGACTCAGCGGGGGCCTACAATGAGCAGTTCTTC.

The J gene is TRBJ1-1, the V gene TRBV7-2, with 12 bases aligning to TRBD1. This CDR3 is built from 17 residues. The V gene's germline CDR1 is SGHTA and CDR2 FQGNSA. V lost 5 bases to trimming and J lost 4 bases; unmatched junction nucleotides: 11. This chain's CDR3 is CASSPFAGTGGITEAFF. CDR3 DNA sequence: TGTGCCAGCAGCCCCTTCGCGGGGACAGGGGGCATCACTGAAGCTTTCTTT.

On this clone: Other DNA sequences from this sample encode an identical CDR3 as well. V gene TRBV29-1 combines with J gene TRBJ2-2; tentative D call: TRBD1 (6 bases). The CDR3 is 13 residues long. Germline V gene data show CDR1 as SQVTM and CDR2 as ANQGSEA. V dropped 4 bases and J dropped 3 bases, with 9 bases sitting between them. The CDR3 DNA is TGCAGCGTTGTACAGGGCGACACCGGGGAGCTGTTTTTT. Protein sequence: CSVVQGDTGELFF.

This chain connects TRBV30 to TRBJ2-3, with D perhaps matching TRBD1 (6 bases). CDR1 GTSNPN and CDR2 SVGIG come from the germline V gene (reference sequence). Trimming pared 3 bases from V and 0 bases from J, leaving 10 bases between. The CDR3 is 14 amino acids. The CDR3 DNA follows: TGTGCCTGGAGCCCAGGGGCTAGCACAGATACGCAGTATTTT. This codes for CAWSPGASTDTQYF.

The chain is built from TRBV30 and TRBJ2-7; no clear D gene. CDR1 and CDR2 (germline): GTSNPN, SVGIG (reference sequence). V was shortened by 8 bases and J by 2 bases, with 13 bases between the two germline ends. The CDR3 runs 12 residues. The chain's CDR3 is CAGHSDPYEQYF. The CDR3 DNA sequence: TGTGCCGGTCACAGTGATCCCTACGAGCAGTACTTC.

V is TRBV7-6 and J is TRBJ2-7; TRBD1 matches 7 bases. The CDR3 runs to 12 residues. Germline V gene lookup returns CDR1 SGHVS and CDR2 FNYEAQ. V trimming: 3 bases; J trimming: 4 bases; junction bases outside the gene matches: 0. DNA of the CDR3: TGTGCCAGCAGCTTGGGACAGTACGAGCAGTACTTC. It is translated as CASSLGQYEQYF.